This T cell receptor (beta chain) was sequenced in a study of monozygotic twins with inflammatory bowel disease. Overall study results and limits: In patient repertoires, differing immunosuppressive treatments may have added some variability. Reduced clonotype sharing with other individuals was observed in IBD patients relative to healthy twins, especially with disease activity.

Germline V gene data show CDR1 as SGHVS and CDR2 as FQNEAQ. This CDR3 is 18 amino acids long. During cDNA synthesis, UMIs that each contained a 6-nucleotide sample barcode were added by means of template switching. TCRdb re-called the 5' RACE reads, yielding one record per CDR3 amino acid sequence without DNA. This sample carries about 450,000 distinct CDR3 sequences, with more than 2% going to the ten biggest clones. For this clonotype: Its antigen is unidentified.

Blood was drawn once per donor, and each sample measured approximately 2.5 ml. This chain uses TRBV7-8 with TRBJ2-1; the TRBD2 assignment by TCRdb is unverifiable without DNA. Sequenced material: blood. The TCR sequence derives from a human donor with ulcerative colitis or Crohn's disease, or a healthy co-twin of an affected twin (not recorded which). CDR3 in amino acids: CASSTGLAGLNPYNEQFF.